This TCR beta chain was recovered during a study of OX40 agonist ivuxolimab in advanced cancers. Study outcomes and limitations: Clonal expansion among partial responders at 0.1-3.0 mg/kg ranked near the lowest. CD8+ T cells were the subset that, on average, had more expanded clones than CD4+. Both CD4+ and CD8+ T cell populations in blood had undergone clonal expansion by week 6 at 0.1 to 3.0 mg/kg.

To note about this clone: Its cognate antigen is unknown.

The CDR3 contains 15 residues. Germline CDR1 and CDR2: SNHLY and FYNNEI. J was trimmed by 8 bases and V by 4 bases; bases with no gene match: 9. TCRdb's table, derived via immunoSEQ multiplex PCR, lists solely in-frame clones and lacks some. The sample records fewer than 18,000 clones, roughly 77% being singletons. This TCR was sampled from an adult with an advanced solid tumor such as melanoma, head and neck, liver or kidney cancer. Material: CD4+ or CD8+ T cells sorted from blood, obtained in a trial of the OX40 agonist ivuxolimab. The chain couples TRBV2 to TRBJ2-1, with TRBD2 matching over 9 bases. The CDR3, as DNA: TGTGCCAGCAGTGTCGGTAGCGGGAGTGGGTATGAGCAGTTCTTC. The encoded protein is CASSVGSGSGYEQFF.